The next 30 T cell receptor beta chains were all read from a single sample in a study of beta chain features in type 1 diabetes. Their cognate antigens are unknown. Study outcomes and limitations: All four CD4+ subsets of Type 1 diabetes patients contained TCRB CDR3s that were moderately but significantly shorter.

Expressed TCRB transcripts were sequenced after all isolated RNA was converted to cDNA. The assay was immunoSEQ multiplex PCR, and TCRdb's table has in-frame clones only and misses some. The sample contains hundreds of thousands of clones, about 14% of which appear only once. Sequenced material: naive CD4+ T cells from blood. These receptors were obtained from a man aged 18 to 29 with type 1 diabetes.

This clone was counted only a few times. The V call is TRBV7-6, the J call TRBJ1-3; possible D gene TRBD1, 6 bases. Trimming shortened V by 5 bases and J by 2 bases, and 13 bases separated the two germline ends. Germline V gives CDR1 SGHVS, CDR2 FNYEAQ. The CDR3 covers 15 residues. CDR3 residues: CASSPADSAGNTIYF. DNA of the CDR3: TGTGCCAGCAGCCCCGCGGACAGCGCTGGAAACACCATATATTTT.

This clone was seen a handful of times. Other nucleotide sequences in the sample specify the same CDR3. The chain combines TRBV28 with TRBJ2-7, with a tentative D call TRBD2 (5 bases). Trimming took off 2 bases at V and 4 bases at J, with 6 bases between the two ends. This CDR3 has 12 amino acids. The germline gives CDR1 MDHEN, CDR2 SYDVKM. The CDR3 reads CASSLAGYEQYF. The CDR3 region has the DNA TGTGCCAGCAGTTTAGCGGGTTACGAGCAGTACTTC.

The rearrangement links TRBV30 to TRBJ1-2, with D maybe TRBD1 (6 bases). The germline V gene encodes CDR1 GTSNPN and CDR2 SVGIG (reference sequence). V was shortened by 3 bases and J by 2 bases, with 13 bases between the two germline ends. The length of the CDR3 is 14 residues. Written as DNA, the CDR3 is TGTGCCTGGAGGCCTGGACAGCTCAACTATGGCTACACCTTC. Amino acid sequence: CAWRPGQLNYGYTF.

V is TRBV18 and J is TRBJ2-2; D is possibly TRBD2 (6 bases). Between the trimmed V and J ends, which lost 3 bases and 3 bases, there was a span of 14 bases. The CDR3 is made up of 16 amino acids. In germline, CDR1 is KGHSH, CDR2 LQKENI. The CDR3 protein is CASSPRRERDTGELFF. CDR3 in DNA: TGTGCCAGCTCACCCCGCCGGGAGCGGGACACCGGGGAGCTGTTTTTT. The full variable domain, completed using reference TRBV18 and TRBJ2-2, is NAGVMQNPRHLVRRRGQEARLRCSPMKGHSHVYWYRQLPEEGLKFMVYLQKENIIDESGMPKERFSAEFPKEGPSILRIQQVVRGDSAAYFCASSPRRERDTGELFFGEGSRLTVL.

This clone was seen a handful of times. Different DNA sequences within this sample yield the same CDR3. This chain links TRBV7-2 with TRBJ1-1, with D tentatively TRBD1 (5 bases). The CDR3 covers 14 residues. Trimming took off 1 base at V and 0 bases at J, with 6 bases between the two ends. Germline V gene sequence: CDR1 SGHTA, CDR2 FQGNSA. Written as DNA, the CDR3 is TGTGCCAGCAGCTTAGGACAGATGAACACTGAAGCTTTCTTT. This encodes CASSLGQMNTEAFF.

This chain links TRBV6-5 with TRBJ1-2; D gene unclear. CDR3 size: 13 residues. The germline V gene encodes CDR1 MNHEY and CDR2 SVGAGI. V was cut by 5 bases and J by 3 bases, with 10 bases left in between. The DNA for the CDR3 is TGTGCCAGCAGTATGGATGGTTACTATGGCTACACCTTC. It is translated as CASSMDGYYGYTF.

The genes are TRBV6-5 and TRBJ1-2; tentatively, D is TRBD1 (5 bases). The V and J ends lost 6 bases and 2 bases respectively, with 13 bases between them. CDR1 is MNHEY, CDR2 SVGAGI, per germline. The CDR3 is 14 residues long. In DNA form, the CDR3 reads TGTGCCAGCAGCAACGGGGCATTCAACTATGGCTACACCTTC. It is translated as CASSNGAFNYGYTF.

The gene calls are TRBV2 and TRBJ2-3, with D possibly TRBD2 on 5 matching bases. Germline V gene data show CDR1 as SNHLY and CDR2 as FYNNEI. CDR3 length equals 14 residues. With 5 bases removed from V and 4 bases from J, the gap between germline ends came to 13 bases. The CDR3 reads CASSKGASADTQYF. DNA of the CDR3: TGTGCCAGCAGTAAGGGAGCTTCGGCAGATACGCAGTATTTT.

This clone has only a few counts. The chain combines TRBV5-1 with TRBJ1-2; TRBD1 is a possible D gene (5 bases). Looked up from germline, CDR1 is SGHRS and CDR2 is YFSETQ. The CDR3 length is 13 residues. V was shortened by 0 bases and J by 2 bases, with 5 bases between the two germline ends. The CDR3 region is CASSLGTNYGYTF. CDR3 DNA: TGCGCCAGCAGCTTGGGGACAAACTATGGCTACACCTTC. Variable domain in full (rest from reference TRBV5-1 and TRBJ1-2): KAGVTQTPRYLIKTRGQQVTLSCSPISGHRSVSWYQQTPGQGLQFLFEYFSETQRNKGNFPGRFSGRQFSNSRSEMNVSTLELGDSALYLCASSLGTNYGYTFGSGTRLTVV.

This clone has only a few counts. Other DNA sequences in this specimen translate into the identical CDR3. The chain has TRBV20-1 and TRBJ1-2; TRBD1 is a possible D gene (5 bases). This CDR3 is built from 11 residues. V lost 6 bases, J lost 4 bases, and 9 bases lay in between. Germline lookup yields CDR1 DFQATT and CDR2 SNEGSKA (reference sequence). For the CDR3, the DNA is TGCAGTGCGAGGGGCGGCTATGGCTACACCTTC. It encodes CSARGGYGYTF.

The V gene is TRBV23-1, the J gene TRBJ2-7, with 9 bases matching TRBD2. TRBV23-1 is designated an ORF whose function remains uncertain. The CDR3 loop spans 14 amino acids. Trimming cost V 4 bases and J 3 bases; bases outside gene matches: 4. CDR3 DNA sequence: TGCGCCAGCAGTCCGACTAGCGGTAGCTACGAGCAGTACTTC. Translating gives CASSPTSGSYEQYF.

This sequence joins TRBV2 and TRBJ1-1, with D possibly matching TRBD1 (5 bases). Trimming stripped 5 bases from V and 5 bases from J, with 15 bases between. Germline CDR1 and CDR2: SNHLY and FYNNEI. CDR3 length equals 14 residues. The CDR3 coding sequence is TGTGCCAGCAGTCCGACAGTTTCGGCAACTGAAGCTTTCTTT. This translates into CASSPTVSATEAFF. The full variable domain, completed using reference TRBV2 and TRBJ1-1, is EPEVTQTPSHQVTQMGQEVILRCVPISNHLYFYWYRQILGQKVEFLVSFYNNEISEKSEIFDDQFSVERPDGSNFTLKIRSTKLEDSAMYFCASSPTVSATEAFFGQGTRLTVV.

This chain joins TRBV25-1 and TRBJ1-1; D gene ambiguous. The germline V gene has CDR1 MGHDK and CDR2 SYGVNS. This CDR3 is 14 amino acids long. V was cut by 2 bases and J by 8 bases, with 15 bases left in between. Here the CDR3 reads CASSEGTFWAEAFF. The CDR3 DNA sequence: TGTGCCAGCAGTGAAGGCACATTTTGGGCGGAAGCTTTCTTT.

The chain links TRBV7-2 to TRBJ2-1; D gene unclear. Germline-derived CDR1 and CDR2 are SGHTA and FQGNSA. Trimming took 5 bases from V and 8 from J, leaving 10 bases between them. The CDR3 covers 12 residues. In nucleotides, the CDR3 is TGTGCCAGCAGCCTTTTTGTTGATGAGCAGTTCTTC. It codes for CASSLFVDEQFF. The variable domain in full, completed from reference TRBV7-2 and TRBJ2-1, reads GAGVSQSPSNKVTEKGKDVELRCDPISGHTALYWYRQSLGQGLEFLIYFQGNSAPDKSGLPSDRFSAERTGGSVSTLTIQRTQQEDSAVYLCASSLFVDEQFFGPGTRLTVL.

The chain has TRBV10-1 and TRBJ2-7; 8 bases agree with TRBD1. V trimming: 4 bases; J trimming: 3 bases; junction bases outside the gene matches: 8. This CDR3 has 15 residues. Germline V gives CDR1 WNHNN, CDR2 SYGVQD (reference sequence). The CDR3 reads CASSAYDRGSYEQYF. CDR3 DNA: TGCGCCAGCAGTGCGTACGACAGGGGAAGCTACGAGCAGTACTTC.

This clone was found once. The rearrangement joins TRBV28 to TRBJ2-7; tentatively, D is TRBD1 or TRBD2 (5 bases each). The CDR3 sequence is 13 residues long. Trimming stripped 10 bases from V and 7 bases from J, with 20 bases between. Germline CDR1 MDHEN, CDR2 SYDVKM. The CDR3 region is CATSSGTLREQYF. The CDR3 bases are TGTGCCACCTCTTCAGGGACCCTTAGGGAGCAGTACTTC. The full variable domain, in which reference TRBV28 and TRBJ2-7 provide the parts outside the CDR3, is DVKVTQSSRYLVKRTGEKVFLECVQDMDHENMFWYRQDPGLGLRLIYFSYDVKMKEKGDIPEGYSVSREKKERFSLILESASTNQTSMYLCATSSGTLREQYFGPGTRLTVT.

The V and J genes are TRBV14 and TRBJ2-1; no clear D. V shed 5 bases and J shed 2 bases, with 7 bases lying between them. Germline loops: CDR1 SGHDN, CDR2 FVKESK. This CDR3 has 13 amino acids. CDR3 sequence: CASSEAPYNEQFF. The CDR3 region has the DNA TGTGCCAGCAGCGAGGCTCCCTACAATGAGCAGTTCTTC.

The J gene is TRBJ1-4, the V gene TRBV6-4; TRBD1 agrees at 7 bases. From germline, CDR1 is MRHNA and CDR2 SNTAGT. Germline trimming cut 5 bases from V and 5 bases from J; bases unmatched to any gene: 5. The CDR3 sequence is 14 residues long. The CDR3 coding sequence is TGTGCCAGCAGTCCCGGGACAGCGAATGAAAAACTGTTTTTT. This sequence encodes CASSPGTANEKLFF.

The chain employs TRBV2 and TRBJ2-3; TRBD2 matches at 11 bases. The CDR3 loop spans 14 amino acids. V shed 10 bases, J shed 4 bases, and the junction held 7 bases outside the gene matches. CDR1 and CDR2 (germline): SNHLY, FYNNEI. CDR3 residues: CANTSGRGSDTQYF. For the CDR3, the DNA is TGTGCCAACACTAGCGGGAGAGGGTCAGATACGCAGTATTTT.

The sample holds a few counts of this clone. This sequence joins TRBV7-2 and TRBJ2-3; D is ambiguous. V gave up 7 bases and J gave up 4 bases, with 12 bases separating them. The germline CDR1 and CDR2 sequences are SGHTA and FQGNSA. The CDR3 spans 13 residues. CDR3 DNA sequence: TGTGCCAGCACCCGAGGAGTCTCAGATACGCAGTATTTT. Residues: CASTRGVSDTQYF.

This clone was observed a handful of times. The chain combines TRBV29-1 with TRBJ2-3, with D hard to call. Trimming took 7 bases from V and 0 from J, leaving 14 bases between them. This CDR3 spans 14 amino acids. CDR1 and CDR2 (germline): SQVTM, ANQGSEA. Here the CDR3 DNA reads TGCAGCGCCCTGACTCAAAGAAGCACAGATACGCAGTATTTT. Translating it yields CSALTQRSTDTQYF.

This sequence joins TRBV29-1 and TRBJ2-7; D is unresolved. Germline CDR1 is SQVTM and CDR2 is ANQGSEA. This CDR3 has 15 amino acids. Trimming shortened V by 0 bases and J by 2 bases, and 14 bases separated the two germline ends. CDR3 region: CSVEDRGPLAYEQYF. DNA for the CDR3: TGCAGCGTTGAAGATCGAGGACCTCTAGCCTACGAGCAGTACTTC.

This clone was seen a handful of times. The J gene is TRBJ2-6, the V gene TRBV30; D is uncertain. Per germline, CDR1 GTSNPN and CDR2 SVGIG (reference sequence). The V gene lost 6 bases and the J gene lost 4 bases, with 13 bases spanning the gap. The CDR3 totals 14 residues. CDR3 protein: CACEEVYGANVLTF. CDR3 coding DNA: TGTGCCTGCGAAGAGGTTTACGGGGCCAACGTCCTGACTTTC.

Details on this clone: The same CDR3 is also encoded by other DNA sequences in this sample. V gene TRBV18 combines with J gene TRBJ2-2; tentatively, D is TRBD1 (5 bases). CDR1 and CDR2 (germline): KGHSH, LQKENI. Trimming removed 2 bases at V and 2 bases at J, with 9 bases between. This CDR3 contains 15 residues. CDR3 coding DNA: TGTGCCAGCTCACCAAGGCAGGGAAACACCGGGGAGCTGTTTTTT. Translated: CASSPRQGNTGELFF.

This chain joins TRBV5-6 and TRBJ2-1, with 16 positions matching TRBD2. The CDR3 extends over 17 amino acids. The germline gives CDR1 SGHDT, CDR2 YYEEEE. The V segment lost 5 bases and the J segment 3 bases; nucleotides outside the gene matches: 5. The CDR3: CASRLGLAGGIYNEQFF. The CDR3 DNA reads TGTGCCAGCAGACTGGGACTAGCGGGAGGGATCTACAATGAGCAGTTCTTC.

The sample holds a few counts of this clone. The chain links TRBV4-2 to TRBJ1-1; no clear D gene. Trimming shortened V by 8 bases and J by 10 bases, and 17 bases separated the two germline ends. CDR1 is LGHNA, CDR2 YNFKEQ, per germline. The CDR3 sequence is 12 residues long. The CDR3 coding sequence is TGTGCCAGCCAGGATCTACGGGCTGGAGCTTTCTTT. Protein sequence: CASQDLRAGAFF.

This clone has just a few counts. The chain has TRBV9 and TRBJ2-5, with TRBD2 matching 11 bases. CDR1 and CDR2 from the germline V gene are SGDLS and YYNGEE. The length of the CDR3 is 16 residues. V lost 3 bases, J lost 2 bases, and 6 bases stayed unmatched. CDR3 amino acids: CASSASGTSGQETQYF. Written as DNA, the CDR3 is TGTGCCAGCAGCGCCTCCGGGACTAGCGGTCAAGAGACCCAGTACTTC.

The chain combines TRBV4-2 with TRBJ1-3; the D is unclear. Germline CDR1 and CDR2: LGHNA and YNFKEQ. V was pared by 0 bases and J by 8 bases, with 14 bases between. The CDR3 totals 15 residues. DNA of the CDR3: TGTGCCAGCAGCCAAGATGATCTAGCTTGGGACACCATATATTTT. Encoded protein: CASSQDDLAWDTIYF.

This clone was counted only a few times. The V call is TRBV27, the J call TRBJ1-5; 9 nucleotides align to TRBD1. J was trimmed by 6 bases and V by 6 bases; bases with no gene match: 3. Per germline, CDR1 MNHEY and CDR2 SMNVEV (reference sequence). The CDR3 is made up of 13 amino acids. CDR3 DNA: TGTGCCAGCAGCTTGGACAGGGGTCAGCCCCAGCATTTT. Translation gives CASSLDRGQPQHF.

This clone has more than one count but fewer than ten. The chain employs TRBV5-1 and TRBJ2-1; the D gene could be TRBD1 or TRBD2 (6 bases each). In germline, CDR1 is SGHRS, CDR2 YFSETQ. This CDR3 is 16 amino acids long. V was pared by 1 base and J by 6 bases, with 17 bases between. CDR3 DNA: TGCGCCAGCAGCTTGTCGAGGTCAGGGGACTCCAATGAGCAGTTCTTC. Protein sequence: CASSLSRSGDSNEQFF.